This TCR beta chain was identified in a study of shared clonotypes between healthy human individuals. In the study overall: The composition of the donors was a couple of women and three men aged 18 to 49.

In its sample, this clone was seen once. Sequencing was performed with immunoSEQ multiplex PCR; in TCRdb, only in-frame clones are kept and a portion is missing. The repertoire holds over 1.5 million clones, with approximately 98% as singletons. This CDR3 has 12 amino acids. Germline-derived CDR1 and CDR2 are LNHDA and SQIVND (reference sequence). V gave up 8 bases and J gave up 6 bases, with 10 bases separating them. There were only Caucasian adults among the donors, and all lived in Nashville, Tennessee. The chain has TRBV19 and TRBJ2-2; possible D gene TRBD2, 6 bases. The specimen was naive CD4+ T cells sorted from blood. Subset indicated: CD45RA+ positively selected. The receptor comes from a man aged 25 to 45 in good health. The CDR3 nucleotides read TGTGCCAGTTGGGGGACTCCCGGGGAGCTGTTTTTT. Translating it yields CASWGTPGELFF.